This T cell receptor beta chain was recovered during a study of CD8 T cells in ankylosing spondylitis. The V end lost 6 bases, the J end lost 1 base, and 13 bases lay between the germline ends. The CDR3 runs to 15 residues. Germline lookup yields CDR1 LNHNV and CDR2 YYDKDF (reference sequence). Quantitative 5'-RACE with molecular barcodes was used to make the TCR beta libraries. TCRdb ran MiXCR on the 5' RACE reads and lists one entry per CDR3 protein. Of about 450,000 distinct CDR3 sequences listed, roughly 27% are singletons. This clonotype came up a few times. Antigen: not known. Study results and caveats: Enrichment of disease-linked clones was reportedly significant in matched ankylosing spondylitis synovial fluid. Disease-linked clones were CD8+ and relatively rare in peripheral blood. Reports of some motif variants in reactive arthritis synovial fluid and blood predate this one. There was a TCR beta motif, made of several highly homologous variants, that appeared characteristic of ankylosing spondylitis blood.

The sequence derives from a male donor with ankylosing spondylitis. The rearrangement links TRBV15 to TRBJ2-1, with a tentative D call TRBD2 (5 bases). Sequences were obtained from blood, either unsorted or a sorted T cell fraction (not recorded which). CDR3 bases: TGTGCCACCAGATCTAGCCATTCATCCTACAATGAGCAGTTCTTC. Its translation: CATRSSHSSYNEQFF.